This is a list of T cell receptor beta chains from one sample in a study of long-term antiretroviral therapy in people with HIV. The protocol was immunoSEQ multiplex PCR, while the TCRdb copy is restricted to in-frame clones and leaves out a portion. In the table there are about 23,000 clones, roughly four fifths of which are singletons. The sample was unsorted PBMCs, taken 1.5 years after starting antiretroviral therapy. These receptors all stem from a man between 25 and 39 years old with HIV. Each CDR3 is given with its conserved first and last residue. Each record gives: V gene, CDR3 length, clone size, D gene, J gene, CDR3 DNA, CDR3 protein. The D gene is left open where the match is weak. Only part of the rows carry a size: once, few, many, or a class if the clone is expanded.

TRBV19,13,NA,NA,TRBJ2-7,TGTGCCAGTAGTATGGGATCGAACTACGAGCAGTACTTC,CASSMGSNYEQYF
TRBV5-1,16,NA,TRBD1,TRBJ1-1,TGCGCCAGCGGCGAAGTGGACAGGGAGGCGAACACTGAAGCTTTCTTT,CASGEVDREANTEAFF
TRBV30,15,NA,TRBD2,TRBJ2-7,TGTGCCTGGAGTATCCCGACTAGCGCATCCTACGAGCAGTACTTC,CAWSIPTSASYEQYF
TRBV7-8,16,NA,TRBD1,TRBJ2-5,TGTGCCAGCAGCCTAGGGACAGGGGGCCATCGGGAGACCCAGTACTTC,CASSLGTGGHRETQYF
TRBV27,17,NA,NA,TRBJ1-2,TGTGCCAGCAGTTTATCGTTGAGCAGGGCCAGCTACTATGGCTACACCTTC,CASSLSLSRASYYGYTF
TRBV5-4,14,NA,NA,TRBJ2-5,TGTGCCAGCAGCTTGGATCAAGGGTGGGAGACCCAGTACTTC,CASSLDQGWETQYF
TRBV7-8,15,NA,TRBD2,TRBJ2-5,TGTGCCAGCAGCTTACGTTTTAGCGGGAGGGAGACCCAGTACTTC,CASSLRFSGRETQYF
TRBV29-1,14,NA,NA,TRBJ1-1,TGCAGCGTTGAGAATGGAGGAATGAACACTGAAGCTTTCTTT,CSVENGGMNTEAFF
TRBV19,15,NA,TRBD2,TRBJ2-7,TGTGCCAGTAGTCAGGGACTAGCGGCCTCCTACGAGCAGTACTTC,CASSQGLAASYEQYF
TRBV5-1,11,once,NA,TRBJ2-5,TGCGCCAGCAGCCTACAAGAGACCCAGTACTTC,CASSLQETQYF
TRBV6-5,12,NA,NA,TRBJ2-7,TGTGCCAGCAGTAAAGGGACCTACGAGCAGTACTTC,CASSKGTYEQYF
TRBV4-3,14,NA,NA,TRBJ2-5,TGCGCCAGCAGCCAAGATTTTTCCCAGGAGACCCAGTACTTC,CASSQDFSQETQYF
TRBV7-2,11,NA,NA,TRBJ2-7,TGTGCCAGCAGCTTAGCGGGAGAGCAGTACTTC,CASSLAGEQYF
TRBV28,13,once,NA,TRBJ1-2,TGTGCCAGCAGTTTATCAGAGAACTATGGCTACACCTTC,CASSLSENYGYTF
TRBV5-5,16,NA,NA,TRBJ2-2,TGTGCCAGCAGCTTGCGTCCAGGGTTTTACACCGGGGAGCTGTTTTTT,CASSLRPGFYTGELFF
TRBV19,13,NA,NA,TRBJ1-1,TGTGCCAGTAAACCGGACTTGAACACTGAAGCTTTCTTT,CASKPDLNTEAFF
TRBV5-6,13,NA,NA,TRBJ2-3,TGTGCCAGCATAAAGTACGATACAGATACGCAGTATTTT,CASIKYDTDTQYF
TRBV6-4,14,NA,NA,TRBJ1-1,TGTGCCAGCAGTTTAAGGGGTGAGGGTACTGAAGCTTTCTTT,CASSLRGEGTEAFF
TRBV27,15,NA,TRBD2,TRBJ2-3,TGTGCCAGCAGTATAGCGGGAGACCCCACAGATACGCAGTATTTT,CASSIAGDPTDTQYF
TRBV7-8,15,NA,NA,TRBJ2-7,TGTGCCAGCAGCTTAGCGACAGGACAGACCTACGAGCAGTACTTC,CASSLATGQTYEQYF
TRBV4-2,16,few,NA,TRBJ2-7,TGTGCCAGCAGCCGTAACTGGAGAATTTCCTCCTACGAGCAGTACTTC,CASSRNWRISSYEQYF
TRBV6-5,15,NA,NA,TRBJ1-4,TGTGCCAGCAGTATCCCGTTGGGGCGGAAGGAAAAACTGTTTTTT,CASSIPLGRKEKLFF
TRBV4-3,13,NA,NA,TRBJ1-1,TGCGCCAGCAGCCAAGGAGGGCAGTTTGAAGCTTTCTTT,CASSQGGQFEAFF
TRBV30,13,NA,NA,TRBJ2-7,TGTGCCTGGAGGACAGCCTCCACCTACGAGCAGTACTTC,CAWRTASTYEQYF
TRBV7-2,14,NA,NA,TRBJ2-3,TGTGCCAGCAGCTTAGACGTCAGCACAGATACGCAGTATTTT,CASSLDVSTDTQYF
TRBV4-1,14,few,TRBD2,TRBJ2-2,TGCGCCACCACTAGCGGGGACAGCACCGGGGAGCTGTTTTTT,CATTSGDSTGELFF
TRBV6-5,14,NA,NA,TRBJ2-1,TGTGCCTCCACGATGGGGAGCTCCTACAATGAGCAGTTCTTC,CASTMGSSYNEQFF
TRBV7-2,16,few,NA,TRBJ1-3,TGTGCCAGCAGCTTAGAGGGGGTTTACTCTGGAAACACCATATATTTT,CASSLEGVYSGNTIYF
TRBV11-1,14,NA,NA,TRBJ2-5,TGTGCCAGCAGCCCTTCGGGCAGCCAAGAGACCCAGTACTTC,CASSPSGSQETQYF
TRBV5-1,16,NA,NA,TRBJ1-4,TGCGCCAGCAGCCTCCTGACTCCCGGCACTAATGAAAAACTGTTTTTT,CASSLLTPGTNEKLFF
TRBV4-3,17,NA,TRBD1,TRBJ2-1,TGCGCCAGCAGCCACGGAAGCGGGACAGGGACCTACAATGAGCAGTTCTTC,CASSHGSGTGTYNEQFF
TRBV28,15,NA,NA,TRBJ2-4,TGTGCCAGCAGTCGTGTTTCGGTTGGCAAAAACATTCAGTACTTC,CASSRVSVGKNIQYF
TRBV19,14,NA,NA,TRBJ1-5,TGTGCCAGTAGTATACAGGGCGGCAATCAGCCCCAGCATTTT,CASSIQGGNQPQHF
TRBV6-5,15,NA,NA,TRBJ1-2,TGTGCCAGCAGCTCTGAGTTTAGGACAGCCTATGGCTACACCTTC,CASSSEFRTAYGYTF
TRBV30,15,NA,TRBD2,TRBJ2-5,TGTGCCTGGATCCCATGGGGACTAGCAGGGGAGACCCAGTACTTC,CAWIPWGLAGETQYF
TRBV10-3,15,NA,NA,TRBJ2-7,TGTGCCATCAGTGAGATGGGGGACCTGTCCTACGAGCAGTACTTC,CAISEMGDLSYEQYF
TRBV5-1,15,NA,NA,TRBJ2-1,TGCGCCAGCAGCTTCGCGGAGGGCTCCTACAATGAGCAGTTCTTC,CASSFAEGSYNEQFF
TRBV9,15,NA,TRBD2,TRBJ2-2,TGTGCCAGCAGCGTGGGAGGCGGGAGGACCGGGGAGCTGTTTTTT,CASSVGGGRTGELFF
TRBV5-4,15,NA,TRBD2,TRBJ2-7,TGTGCCAGCAGTCCGGCTAGCGGGAGCACCTACGAGCAGTACTTC,CASSPASGSTYEQYF
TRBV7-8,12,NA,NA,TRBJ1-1,TGTGCCAGCAGCTTAGCGGGAGAGGAAGCTTTCTTT,CASSLAGEEAFF
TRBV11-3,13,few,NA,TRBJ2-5,TGTGCCAGCAGCATCAACAGGGAAGAGACCCAGTACTTC,CASSINREETQYF
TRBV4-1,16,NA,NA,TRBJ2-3,TGCGCCAGCAGCCGCACCCCGTTGGGGACCACAGATACGCAGTATTTT,CASSRTPLGTTDTQYF
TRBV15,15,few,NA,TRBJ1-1,TGTGCCACCAGCAGAGATGGGGTTACGGACACTGAAGCTTTCTTT,CATSRDGVTDTEAFF
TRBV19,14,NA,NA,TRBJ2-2,TGTGCCAGTAGTAAAACCGGGAGCACCGGGGAGCTGTTTTTT,CASSKTGSTGELFF
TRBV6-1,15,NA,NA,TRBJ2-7,TGTGCCAGCAGACAGACCGCTCTGGGGACGTACGAGCAGTACTTC,CASRQTALGTYEQYF
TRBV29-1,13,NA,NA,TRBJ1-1,TGCAGCGTGTCAGGGGTAAAGAACACTGAAGCTTTCTTT,CSVSGVKNTEAFF
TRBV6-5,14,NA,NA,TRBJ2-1,TGTGCCAGCAGTGCCGGGCCCCTAGTAAATGAGCAGTTCTTC,CASSAGPLVNEQFF